This T cell receptor beta chain originates from a study of T cell repertoires in cytomegalovirus infection. Across the study: It was the public TCR beta signatures that indicated both CMV infection and matching HLA type. Findings of the study overall: CMV carriers having the relevant HLA were flagged by cumulative public TCR beta family frequency.

Notes on this clonotype: Its antigen is currently unknown.

The length of the CDR3 is 16 residues. Trimming cost V 3 bases and J 1 base, with 12 bases left between them. Germline lookup yields CDR1 SEHNR and CDR2 FQNEAQ (reference sequence). A single record per CDR3 protein comes from TCRdb applying MiXCR to the reads. Of around 490,000 distinct CDR3 sequences listed, more than 25% are singletons. Sequencing was performed on PBMCs. The origin of this receptor is a human donor in good health (CMV status not recorded). Some clones in this sample may be carry-over from other donors' samples. J is TRBJ2-2 and V is TRBV7-9, with D uncertain. CDR3 residues: CASSFLPFRNTGELFF. For the CDR3, the DNA is TGTGCCAGCAGCTTTCTGCCGTTCCGGAACACCGGGGAGCTGTTTTTT.